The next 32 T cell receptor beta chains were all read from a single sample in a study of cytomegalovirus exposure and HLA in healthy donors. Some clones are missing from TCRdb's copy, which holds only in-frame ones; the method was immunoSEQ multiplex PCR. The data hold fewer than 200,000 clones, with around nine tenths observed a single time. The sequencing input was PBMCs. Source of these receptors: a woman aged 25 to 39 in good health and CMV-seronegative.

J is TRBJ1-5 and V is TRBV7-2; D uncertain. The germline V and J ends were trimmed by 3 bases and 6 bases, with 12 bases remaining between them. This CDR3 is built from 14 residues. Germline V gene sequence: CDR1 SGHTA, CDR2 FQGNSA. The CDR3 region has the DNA TGTGCCAGCAGCTTGTTCCCTATAGCTCAGCCCCAGCATTTT. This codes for CASSLFPIAQPQHF.

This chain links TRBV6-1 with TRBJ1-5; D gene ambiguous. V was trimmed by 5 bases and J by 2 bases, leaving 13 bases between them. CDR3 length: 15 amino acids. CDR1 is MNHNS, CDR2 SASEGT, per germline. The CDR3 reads CASSKDGLGNQPQHF. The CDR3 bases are TGTGCCAGCAGTAAAGACGGTTTGGGCAATCAGCCCCAGCATTTT.

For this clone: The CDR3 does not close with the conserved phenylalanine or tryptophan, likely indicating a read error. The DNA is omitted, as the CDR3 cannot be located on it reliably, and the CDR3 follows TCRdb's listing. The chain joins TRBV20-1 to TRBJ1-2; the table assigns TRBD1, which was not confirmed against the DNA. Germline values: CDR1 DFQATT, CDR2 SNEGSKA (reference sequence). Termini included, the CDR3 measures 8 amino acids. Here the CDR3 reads CSANHRHL.

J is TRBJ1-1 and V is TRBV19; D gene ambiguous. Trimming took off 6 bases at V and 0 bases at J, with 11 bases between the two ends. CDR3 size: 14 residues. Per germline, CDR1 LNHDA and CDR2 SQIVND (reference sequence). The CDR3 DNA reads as TGTGCCAGTAGATTGGTAGAGATGAACACTGAAGCTTTCTTT. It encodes CASRLVEMNTEAFF.

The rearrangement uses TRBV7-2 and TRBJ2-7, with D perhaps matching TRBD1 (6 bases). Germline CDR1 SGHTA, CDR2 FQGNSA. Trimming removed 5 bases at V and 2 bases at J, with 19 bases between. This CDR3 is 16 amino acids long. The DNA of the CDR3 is TGTGCCAGCAGCCTAGGGGCGTGGGGGCCCGCCTACGAGCAGTACTTC. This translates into CASSLGAWGPAYEQYF.

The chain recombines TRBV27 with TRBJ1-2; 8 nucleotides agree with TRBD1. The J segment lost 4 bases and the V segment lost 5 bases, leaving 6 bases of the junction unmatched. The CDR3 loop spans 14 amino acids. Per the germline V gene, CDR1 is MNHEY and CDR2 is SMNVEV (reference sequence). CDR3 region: CASSPGQGRYGYTF. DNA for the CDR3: TGTGCCAGCAGTCCCGGACAGGGCCGCTATGGCTACACCTTC.

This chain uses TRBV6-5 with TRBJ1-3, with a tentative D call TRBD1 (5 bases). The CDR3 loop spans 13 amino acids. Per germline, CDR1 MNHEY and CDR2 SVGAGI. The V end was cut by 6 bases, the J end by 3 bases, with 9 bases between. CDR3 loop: CASRRTFGNTIYF. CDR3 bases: TGTGCCAGCAGGAGGACATTTGGAAACACCATATATTTT.

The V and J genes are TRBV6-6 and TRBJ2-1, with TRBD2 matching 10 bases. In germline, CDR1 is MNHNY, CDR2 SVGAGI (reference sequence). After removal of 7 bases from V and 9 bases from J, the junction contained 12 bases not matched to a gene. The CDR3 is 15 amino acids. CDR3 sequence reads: CASKVSGGGVSEQFF. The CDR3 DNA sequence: TGTGCCAGCAAAGTGAGCGGGGGGGGAGTGAGTGAGCAGTTCTTC.

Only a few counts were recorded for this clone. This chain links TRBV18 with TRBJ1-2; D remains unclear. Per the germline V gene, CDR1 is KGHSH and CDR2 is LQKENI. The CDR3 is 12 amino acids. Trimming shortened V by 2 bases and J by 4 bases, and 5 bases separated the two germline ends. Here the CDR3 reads CASSPGSYGYTF. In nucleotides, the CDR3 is TGTGCCAGCTCACCAGGGAGCTATGGCTACACCTTC.

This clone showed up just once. The CDR3, as DNA: TGTGCCAGCAGTGAAGCCCTGAGCCTCTCGAGGGGCTACACCTTC. This translates into CASSEALSLSRGYTF. This chain connects TRBV6-1 to TRBJ1-2; D is unresolved. V was shortened by 0 bases and J by 8 bases, with 16 bases between the two germline ends. CDR3 size: 15 residues. Germline CDR1 is MNHNS and CDR2 is SASEGT.

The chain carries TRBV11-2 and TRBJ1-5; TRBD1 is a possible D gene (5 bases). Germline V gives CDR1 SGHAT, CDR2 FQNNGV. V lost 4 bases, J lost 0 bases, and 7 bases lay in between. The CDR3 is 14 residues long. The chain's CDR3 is CASSSGHSNQPQHF. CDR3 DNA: TGTGCCAGCAGCTCAGGACATAGCAATCAGCCCCAGCATTTT. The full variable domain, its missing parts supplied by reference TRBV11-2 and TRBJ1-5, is EAGVAQSPRYKIIEKRQSVAFWCNPISGHATLYWYQQILGQGPKLLIQFQNNGVVDDSQLPKDRFSAERLKGVDSTLKIQPAKLEDSAVYLCASSSGHSNQPQHFGDGTRLSIL.

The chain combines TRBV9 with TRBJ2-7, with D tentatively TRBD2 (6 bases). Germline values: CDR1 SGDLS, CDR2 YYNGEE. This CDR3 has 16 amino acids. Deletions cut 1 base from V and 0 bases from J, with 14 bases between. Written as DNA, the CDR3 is TGTGCCAGCAGCGTAATCCGGGACTCAAGCTCCTACGAGCAGTACTTC. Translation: CASSVIRDSSSYEQYF. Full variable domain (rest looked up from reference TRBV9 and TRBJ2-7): DSGVTQTPKHLITATGQRVTLRCSPRSGDLSVYWYQQSLDQGLQFLIQYYNGEERAKGNILERFSAQQFPDLHSELNLSSLELGDSALYFCASSVIRDSSSYEQYFGPGTRLTVT.

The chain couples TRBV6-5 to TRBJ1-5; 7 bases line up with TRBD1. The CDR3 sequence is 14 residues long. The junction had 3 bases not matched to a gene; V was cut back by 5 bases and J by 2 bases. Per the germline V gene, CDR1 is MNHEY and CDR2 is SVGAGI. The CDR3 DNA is TGTGCCAGCAGTCGTGGACAGGGCAATCAGCCCCAGCATTTT. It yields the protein CASSRGQGNQPQHF.

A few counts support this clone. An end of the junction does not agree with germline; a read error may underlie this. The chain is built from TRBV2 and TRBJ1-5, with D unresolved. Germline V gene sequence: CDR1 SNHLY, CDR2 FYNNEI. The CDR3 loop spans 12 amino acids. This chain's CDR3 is CASREDGQPQHF. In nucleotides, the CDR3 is TGTGCCAGCAGGGAAGACGGGCAGCCCCAGCATTTT.

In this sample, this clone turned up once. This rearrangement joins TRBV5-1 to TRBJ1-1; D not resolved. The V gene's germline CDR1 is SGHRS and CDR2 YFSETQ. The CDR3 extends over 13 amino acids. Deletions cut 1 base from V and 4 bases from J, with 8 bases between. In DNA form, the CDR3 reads TGCGCCAGCAGCTTGCCGGAGCCCACTGAAGCTTTCTTT. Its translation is CASSLPEPTEAFF.

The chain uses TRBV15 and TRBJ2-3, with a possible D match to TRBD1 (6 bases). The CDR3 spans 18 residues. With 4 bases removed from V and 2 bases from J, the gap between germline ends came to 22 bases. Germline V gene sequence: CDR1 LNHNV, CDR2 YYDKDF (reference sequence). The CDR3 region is CATSKGEGDIPSTDTQYF. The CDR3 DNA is TGTGCCACCAGCAAGGGTGAGGGGGACATACCCTCCACAGATACGCAGTATTTT.

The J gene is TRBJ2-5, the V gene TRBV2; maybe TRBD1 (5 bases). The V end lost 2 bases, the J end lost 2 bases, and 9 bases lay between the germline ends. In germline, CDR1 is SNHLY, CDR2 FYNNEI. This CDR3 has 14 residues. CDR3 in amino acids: CASSERRQQETQYF. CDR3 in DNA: TGTGCCAGCAGTGAAAGGAGACAGCAAGAGACCCAGTACTTC.

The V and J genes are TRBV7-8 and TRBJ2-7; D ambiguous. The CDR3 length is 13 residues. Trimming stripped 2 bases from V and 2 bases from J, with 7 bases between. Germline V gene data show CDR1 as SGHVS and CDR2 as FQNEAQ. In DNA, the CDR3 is TGTGCCAGCAGCTTATCCGCAGCCTACGAGCAGTACTTC. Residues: CASSLSAAYEQYF.

Here the CDR3 DNA reads TGTGCCAGCAGTCCCCGGACAGAAACCAATCAGCCCCAGCATTTT. Its translation: CASSPRTETNQPQHF. V and J are TRBV27 and TRBJ1-5; D is possibly TRBD1 (6 bases). Per germline, CDR1 MNHEY and CDR2 SMNVEV (reference sequence). This CDR3 has 15 amino acids. V was trimmed by 5 bases and J by 3 bases, leaving 14 bases between them.

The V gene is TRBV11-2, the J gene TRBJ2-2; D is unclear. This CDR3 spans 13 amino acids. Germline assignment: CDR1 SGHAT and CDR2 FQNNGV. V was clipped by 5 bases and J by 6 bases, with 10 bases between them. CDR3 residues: CASSIAISGELFF. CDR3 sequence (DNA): TGTGCCAGCAGCATAGCTATTTCCGGGGAGCTGTTTTTT.

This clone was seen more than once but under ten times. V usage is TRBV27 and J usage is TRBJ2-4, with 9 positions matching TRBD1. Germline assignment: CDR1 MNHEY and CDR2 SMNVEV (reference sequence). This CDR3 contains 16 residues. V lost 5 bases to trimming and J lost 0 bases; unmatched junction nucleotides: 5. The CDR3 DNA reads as TGTGCCAGCAGTCAGGGGACAGGGCTAGCCAAAAACATTCAGTACTTC. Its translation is CASSQGTGLAKNIQYF.

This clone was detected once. CDR3 region: CASSARLGEGSNEQYF. CDR3 in DNA: TGCGCCAGCAGCGCAAGATTGGGGGAGGGTAGTAACGAGCAGTACTTC. This sequence joins TRBV5-1 and TRBJ2-7, with 7 bases matching TRBD2. The J segment lost 5 bases and the V segment lost 4 bases, leaving 15 bases of the junction unmatched. Per the germline V gene, CDR1 is SGHRS and CDR2 is YFSETQ. The CDR3 runs 16 residues.

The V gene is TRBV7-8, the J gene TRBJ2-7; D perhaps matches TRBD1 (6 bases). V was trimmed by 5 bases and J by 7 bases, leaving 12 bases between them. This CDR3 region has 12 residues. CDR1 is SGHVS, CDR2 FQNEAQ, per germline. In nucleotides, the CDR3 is TGTGCCAGCAGCCCCACGAGGGGGGAGCAGTACTTC. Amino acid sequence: CASSPTRGEQYF.

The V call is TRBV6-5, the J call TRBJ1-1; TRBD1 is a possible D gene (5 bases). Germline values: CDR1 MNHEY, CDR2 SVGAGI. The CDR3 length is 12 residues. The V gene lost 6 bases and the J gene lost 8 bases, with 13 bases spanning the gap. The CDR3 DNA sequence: TGTGCCAGCAGCCCTTCCACAGGAGAAGCTTTCTTT. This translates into CASSPSTGEAFF.

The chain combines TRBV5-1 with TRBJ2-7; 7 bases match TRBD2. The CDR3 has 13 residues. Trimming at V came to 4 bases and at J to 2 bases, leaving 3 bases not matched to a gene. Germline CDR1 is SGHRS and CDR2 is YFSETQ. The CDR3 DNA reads TGCGCCAGCAGCGTTGGGGGGGCCTACGAGCAGTACTTC. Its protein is CASSVGGAYEQYF.

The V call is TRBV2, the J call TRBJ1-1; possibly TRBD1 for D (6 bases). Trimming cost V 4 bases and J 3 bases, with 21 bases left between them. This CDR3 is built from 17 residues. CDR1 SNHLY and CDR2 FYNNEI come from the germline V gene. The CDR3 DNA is TGTGCCAGCAGTGGGGATCCCAGGGGCGTAAGGGACACTGAAGCTTTCTTT. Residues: CASSGDPRGVRDTEAFF.

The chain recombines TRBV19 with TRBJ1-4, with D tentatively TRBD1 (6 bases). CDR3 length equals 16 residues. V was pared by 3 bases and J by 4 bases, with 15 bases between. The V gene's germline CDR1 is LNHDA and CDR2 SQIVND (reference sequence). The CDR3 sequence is CASSILEQGINEKLFF. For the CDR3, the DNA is TGTGCCAGTAGTATCCTCGAACAGGGAATTAATGAAAAACTGTTTTTT.

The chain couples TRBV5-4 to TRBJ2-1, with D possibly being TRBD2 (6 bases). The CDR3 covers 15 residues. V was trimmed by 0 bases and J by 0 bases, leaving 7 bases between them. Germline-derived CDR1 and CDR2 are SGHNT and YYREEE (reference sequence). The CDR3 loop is CASSLAGSSYNEQFF. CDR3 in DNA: TGTGCCAGCAGCTTGGCCGGGAGCTCCTACAATGAGCAGTTCTTC. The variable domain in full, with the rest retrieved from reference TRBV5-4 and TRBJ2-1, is ETGVTQSPTHLIKTRGQQVTLRCSSQSGHNTVSWYQQALGQGPQFIFQYYREEENGRGNFPPRFSGLQFPNYSSELNVNALELDDSALYLCASSLAGSSYNEQFFGPGTRLTVL.

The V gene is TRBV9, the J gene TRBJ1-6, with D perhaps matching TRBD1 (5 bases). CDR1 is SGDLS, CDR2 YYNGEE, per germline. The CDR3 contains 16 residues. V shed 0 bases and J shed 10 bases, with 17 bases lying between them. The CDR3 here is CASSVEGHEYGSPLHF. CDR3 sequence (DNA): TGTGCCAGCAGCGTAGAGGGGCACGAATATGGGTCACCCCTCCACTTT.

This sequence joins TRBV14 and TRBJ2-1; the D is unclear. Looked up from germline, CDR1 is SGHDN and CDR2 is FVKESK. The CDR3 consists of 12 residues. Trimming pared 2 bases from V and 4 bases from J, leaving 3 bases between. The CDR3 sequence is CASSQPYNEQFF. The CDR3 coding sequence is TGTGCCAGCAGCCAACCTTACAATGAGCAGTTCTTC.

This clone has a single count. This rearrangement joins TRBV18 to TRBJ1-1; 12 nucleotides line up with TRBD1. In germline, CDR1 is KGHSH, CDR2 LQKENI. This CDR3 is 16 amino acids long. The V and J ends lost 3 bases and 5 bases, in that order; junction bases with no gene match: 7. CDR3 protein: CASSPPGQGALTEAFF. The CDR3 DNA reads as TGTGCCAGCTCACCTCCGGGACAGGGGGCATTAACTGAAGCTTTCTTT.

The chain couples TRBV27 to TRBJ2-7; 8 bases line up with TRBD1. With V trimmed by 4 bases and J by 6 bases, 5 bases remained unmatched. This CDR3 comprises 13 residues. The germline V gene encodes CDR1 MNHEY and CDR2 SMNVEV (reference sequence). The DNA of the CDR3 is TGTGCCAGCAGTTCCACCACAGGGGGCGAGCAGTACTTC. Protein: CASSSTTGGEQYF.